Sequencing of this T cell receptor beta chain was carried out in a study of cytomegalovirus exposure and HLA in healthy donors (TCRdb year 2017). As for the study more broadly: According to a later analysis, one platform produced both the roughly 120 validation repertoires and the 670 or so repertoires of the first cohort. The study aimed to test whether cataloging public T cell receptors could reveal signatures of past pathogen exposure. In addition to the first cohort of 500 to 850 subjects, a separate validation cohort of about 120 different subjects was used. High-throughput TCR immunosequencing, statistical association of individual TCRs with disease status, and machine learning were combined to predict cytomegalovirus infection status.

Broad study findings and their caveats: Most TCR sequences were observed very rarely across donors, whereas some public TCRs were present in many individuals. The classifier was reported to diagnose cytomegalovirus status with high specificity and sensitivity in both the original and validation cohorts. It was suggested by the authors that the approach could potentially be generalized to other disease states and immunological phenotypes. A total of about 150 TCR beta chains were listed by the study as associated with cytomegalovirus. In vitro tests confirmed that a few of the cytomegalovirus-associated TCR beta chains recognize cytomegalovirus antigens. The validation cohort had no HLA typing available for a later analysis, so co-occurrence within that cohort was assessed over all 120 or so repertoires. Of the cluster scores, roughly 95% were above 0 in a later analysis, which found that TCRs clustered in the first cohort also tended to co-occur in the 120 validation repertoires.

V is clipped by 3 bases and J by 3 bases, and the sequence between their germline boundaries is 25 bases long. The CDR3 starts with the cysteine, ends with the phenylalanine, and has 18 residues. The read is trimmed to its CDR3 DNA, 54 bases read in frame from base 1. As encoded in the germline V gene (reference sequence), CDR1 is SGHKS while CDR2 is YYEKEE. Separate from the approximately 670-subject first cohort, the validation cohort of over 90 subjects was the group to which the donors belonged. Concerning this clone itself: The specificity of this receptor is unknown. No qualities accompany the bases; no much larger clone lies one base away.

The library was generated by the immunoSEQ multiplex PCR assay. Under the source paper's analysis protocol: To diagnose cytomegalovirus status from the catalog of TCR beta chain sequences, a statistical classification framework was built. What TCRdb holds here is the immuneACCESS table cut down to in-frame rearrangements. Part of the clones is not present; checked against another copy, under half of the missing clones reflect an unresolved V gene, and the others are unexplained. V and J calls and clone size come straight from that table; D and trimming were deduced from the DNA. This sample lists some 150,000 clones; about 88% were detected once. Clones ranked in the top ten supply 9% to 9.5% of the sample.

Sequencing was done on a sample of PBMCs. The V gene is TRBV5-5 and the J gene is TRBJ2-7, and perhaps TRBD1 as D gene, on 6 matching bases. The source of this sequence is a woman under 30 in good health and CMV-seropositive. The nucleotide sequence is TGTGCCAGCAGCTCGGGTCCTAGAAGACAGGTCCCAAGCTACGAGCAGTACTTC. This sequence encodes CASSSGPRRQVPSYEQYF.